A selection of T cell receptor beta chains follows, all from one sample in a study of shared clonotypes between healthy human individuals. Assay: immunoSEQ multiplex PCR; the TCRdb copy retains only in-frame clones and omits some. The sample carries approximately 700,000 clones, about 80% recorded once. What was sequenced was memory CD4+ T cells sorted from blood. These TCRs come from a woman in her 30s in good health. CDR3s include the opening cysteine and the closing phenylalanine or tryptophan. Each record gives: V gene, clone size, J gene, D gene, CDR3 protein, CDR3 DNA. The D gene is left open where the match is weak. Clone size is not always given. Where it is, it says once, few, many or a class for expanded clones.

v_gene: TRBV21-1
abundance: NA
j_gene: TRBJ1-4
d_gene: NA
CDR3aa: CASSKYDGREKLFF
CDR3nt: TGTGCCAGCAGCAAATACGACGGTAGAGAAAAACTGTTTTTT

v_gene: TRBV28
abundance: NA
j_gene: TRBJ2-3
d_gene: NA
CDR3aa: CASSLGPQGTDTQYF
CDR3nt: TGTGCCAGCAGTTTAGGGCCCCAGGGCACAGATACGCAGTATTTT

v_gene: TRBV5-1
abundance: many
j_gene: TRBJ1-1
d_gene: NA
CDR3aa: CASSLDTGNTEAFF
CDR3nt: TGCGCCAGCAGCTTGGATACAGGGAACACTGAAGCTTTCTTT

v_gene: TRBV5-6
abundance: NA
j_gene: TRBJ2-2
d_gene: NA
CDR3aa: CASSLGARGMDGELFF
CDR3nt: TGTGCCAGCAGCTTGGGGGCTCGCGGGATGGACGGGGAGCTGTTTTTT

v_gene: TRBV11-2
abundance: NA
j_gene: TRBJ2-1
d_gene: TRBD2
CDR3aa: CASSLLGLAASYNEQFF
CDR3nt: TGTGCCAGCAGCTTATTGGGTCTAGCGGCCTCCTACAATGAGCAGTTCTTC

v_gene: TRBV9
abundance: NA
j_gene: TRBJ2-1
d_gene: NA
CDR3aa: CASSSNIGGYEQFF
CDR3nt: TGTGCCAGCAGCTCTAATATTGGGGGTTATGAGCAGTTCTTC

v_gene: TRBV19
abundance: few
j_gene: TRBJ1-5
d_gene: NA
CDR3aa: CASSMRSTNQPQHF
CDR3nt: TGTGCCAGTAGTATGCGTTCCACCAATCAGCCCCAGCATTTT

v_gene: TRBV29-1
abundance: NA
j_gene: TRBJ2-3
d_gene: NA
CDR3aa: CSVGGVAGADTQYF
CDR3nt: TGCAGCGTGGGGGGAGTGGCGGGCGCAGATACGCAGTATTTT

v_gene: TRBV5-4
abundance: NA
j_gene: TRBJ2-7
d_gene: TRBD1
CDR3aa: CASRDIQGAIYEQYF
CDR3nt: TGTGCCAGCAGGGATATACAGGGGGCAATTTACGAGCAGTACTTC

v_gene: TRBV4-2
abundance: once
j_gene: TRBJ1-2
d_gene: TRBD1
CDR3aa: CASSQGTGGYGYTF
CDR3nt: TGTGCCAGCAGCCAAGGTACAGGGGGCTATGGCTACACCTTC

v_gene: TRBV5-1
abundance: NA
j_gene: TRBJ2-5
d_gene: NA
CDR3aa: CASSLVAGYSVETQYF
CDR3nt: TGCGCCAGCAGCTTGGTGGCAGGGTATTCGGTAGAGACCCAGTACTTC

v_gene: TRBV2
abundance: NA
j_gene: TRBJ1-1
d_gene: NA
CDR3aa: CASSGDQVHTEAFF
CDR3nt: TGTGCCAGCAGTGGGGATCAAGTTCACACTGAAGCTTTCTTT

v_gene: TRBV4-1
abundance: NA
j_gene: TRBJ2-7
d_gene: TRBD2
CDR3aa: CASSVLAGIYEQYF
CDR3nt: TGCGCCAGCAGCGTACTAGCGGGAATCTACGAGCAGTACTTC

v_gene: TRBV6-1
abundance: few
j_gene: TRBJ2-1
d_gene: NA
CDR3aa: CASSEETEPYNEQFF
CDR3nt: TGTGCCAGCAGTGAAGAAACGGAGCCCTACAATGAGCAGTTCTTC

v_gene: TRBV29-1
abundance: once
j_gene: TRBJ1-1
d_gene: NA
CDR3aa: CSAGTLWTEAFF
CDR3nt: TGCAGCGCCGGGACTCTGTGGACTGAAGCTTTCTTT

v_gene: TRBV7-6
abundance: NA
j_gene: TRBJ2-5
d_gene: TRBD1
CDR3aa: CASSRYRGQRETQYF
CDR3nt: TGTGCCAGCAGCAGATACAGGGGCCAGAGAGAGACCCAGTACTTC

v_gene: TRBV7-9
abundance: NA
j_gene: TRBJ2-7
d_gene: NA
CDR3aa: CASSPTGRSSYEQYF
CDR3nt: TGTGCCAGCAGCCCGACAGGTCGGTCTTCCTACGAGCAGTACTTC

v_gene: TRBV27
abundance: once
j_gene: TRBJ2-5
d_gene: NA
CDR3aa: CASSRSFGRSLYQETQYF
CDR3nt: TGTGCCAGCAGTCGCTCCTTTGGGCGGAGCCTATACCAAGAGACCCAGTACTTC

v_gene: TRBV28
abundance: few
j_gene: TRBJ1-1
d_gene: TRBD1
CDR3aa: CASITADRGIGEAFF
CDR3nt: TGTGCCAGCATTACGGCGGACAGGGGGATAGGTGAAGCTTTCTTT

v_gene: TRBV14
abundance: few
j_gene: TRBJ2-2
d_gene: TRBD2
CDR3aa: CASRLAGGGGELFF
CDR3nt: TGTGCCAGCCGACTAGCGGGAGGAGGCGGGGAGCTGTTTTTT

v_gene: TRBV6-6
abundance: NA
j_gene: TRBJ1-5
d_gene: TRBD1
CDR3aa: CASSYSTGGDQPQHF
CDR3nt: TGTGCCAGCAGTTACTCCACAGGGGGAGATCAGCCCCAGCATTTT

v_gene: TRBV5-1
abundance: few
j_gene: TRBJ1-1
d_gene: TRBD1
CDR3aa: CASSFSGGGTEAFF
CDR3nt: TGCGCCAGCAGCTTTTCAGGGGGTGGTACTGAAGCTTTCTTT

v_gene: TRBV5-1
abundance: NA
j_gene: TRBJ2-3
d_gene: TRBD2
CDR3aa: CASSSTSGRIADTQYF
CDR3nt: TGCGCCAGCAGCTCGACTAGCGGGAGAATTGCAGATACGCAGTATTTT

v_gene: TRBV6-1
abundance: NA
j_gene: TRBJ1-5
d_gene: NA
CDR3aa: CASSEDRSNQPQHF
CDR3nt: TGTGCCAGCAGTGAGGACCGGAGCAATCAGCCCCAGCATTTT

v_gene: TRBV6-6
abundance: NA
j_gene: TRBJ2-7
d_gene: NA
CDR3aa: CASSSPSSYEQYF
CDR3nt: TGTGCCAGCAGTAGTCCTAGCTCCTACGAGCAGTACTTC

v_gene: TRBV5-1
abundance: NA
j_gene: TRBJ2-2
d_gene: TRBD2
CDR3aa: CASSFFSGWNTGELFF
CDR3nt: TGCGCCAGCAGCTTCTTTAGCGGGTGGAACACCGGGGAGCTGTTTTTT

v_gene: TRBV19
abundance: NA
j_gene: TRBJ2-1
d_gene: TRBD2
CDR3aa: CASSLRTSYNEQFF
CDR3nt: TGTGCCAGTAGTCTCAGGACTAGTTACAATGAGCAGTTCTTC

v_gene: TRBV7-8
abundance: NA
j_gene: TRBJ2-7
d_gene: NA
CDR3aa: CASSLQVSYEQYF
CDR3nt: TGTGCCAGCAGCCTACAGGTCTCCTACGAGCAGTACTTC

v_gene: TRBV4-1
abundance: NA
j_gene: TRBJ1-1
d_gene: NA
CDR3aa: CASSQLRRVTEAFF
CDR3nt: TGCGCCAGCAGCCAACTCCGTCGGGTCACTGAAGCTTTCTTT